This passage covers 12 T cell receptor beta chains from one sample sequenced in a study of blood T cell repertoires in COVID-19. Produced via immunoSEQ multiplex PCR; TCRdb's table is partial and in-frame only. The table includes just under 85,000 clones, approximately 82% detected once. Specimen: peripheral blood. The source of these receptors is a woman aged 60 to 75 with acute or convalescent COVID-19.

The DNA of the CDR3 is TGCGCCAGCAGCTTGGTGGCTAGCCAAGAGACCCAGTACTTC. This sequence encodes CASSLVASQETQYF. This chain uses TRBV5-1 with TRBJ2-5; D is undetermined. The CDR3 is 14 amino acids. Trimming took off 0 bases at V and 1 base at J, with 7 bases between the two ends. Per germline, CDR1 SGHRS and CDR2 YFSETQ.

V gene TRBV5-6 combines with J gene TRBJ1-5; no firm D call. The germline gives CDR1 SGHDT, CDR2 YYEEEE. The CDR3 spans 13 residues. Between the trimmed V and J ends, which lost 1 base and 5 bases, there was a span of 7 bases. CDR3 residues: CASSLKPDQPQHF. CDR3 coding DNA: TGTGCCAGCAGCTTGAAACCGGATCAGCCCCAGCATTTT.

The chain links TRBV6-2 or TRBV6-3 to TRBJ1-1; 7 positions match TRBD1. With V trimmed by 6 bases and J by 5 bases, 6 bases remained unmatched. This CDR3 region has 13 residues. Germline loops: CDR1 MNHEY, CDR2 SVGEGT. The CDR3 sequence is CASSGTARTEAFF. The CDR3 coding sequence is TGTGCCAGCAGCGGGACAGCGAGGACTGAAGCTTTCTTT.

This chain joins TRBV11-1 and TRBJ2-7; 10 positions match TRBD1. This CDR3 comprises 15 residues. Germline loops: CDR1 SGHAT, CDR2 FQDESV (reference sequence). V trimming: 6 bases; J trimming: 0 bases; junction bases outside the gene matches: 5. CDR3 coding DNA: TGTGCCAGCAGTTTGACAGGGGGCAGCTCCTACGAGCAGTACTTC. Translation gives CASSLTGGSSYEQYF.

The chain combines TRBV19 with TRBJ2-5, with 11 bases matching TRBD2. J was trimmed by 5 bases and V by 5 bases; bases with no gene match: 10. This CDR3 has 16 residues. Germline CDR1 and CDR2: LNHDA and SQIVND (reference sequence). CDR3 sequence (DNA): TGTGCCAGTAGTCCTTGGCTAGCGGGGGGTAGGGAGACCCAGTACTTC. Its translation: CASSPWLAGGRETQYF. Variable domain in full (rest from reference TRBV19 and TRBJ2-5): DGGITQSPKYLFRKEGQNVTLSCEQNLNHDAMYWYRQDPGQGLRLIYYSQIVNDFQKGDIAEGYSVSREKKESFPLTVTSAQKNPTAFYLCASSPWLAGGRETQYFGPGTRLLVL.

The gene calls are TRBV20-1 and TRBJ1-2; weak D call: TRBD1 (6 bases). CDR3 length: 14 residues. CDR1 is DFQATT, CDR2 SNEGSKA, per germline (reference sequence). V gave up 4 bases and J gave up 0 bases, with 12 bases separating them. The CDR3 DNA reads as TGCAGTGCTACTGACAGGTCTACTAACTATGGCTACACCTTC. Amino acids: CSATDRSTNYGYTF.

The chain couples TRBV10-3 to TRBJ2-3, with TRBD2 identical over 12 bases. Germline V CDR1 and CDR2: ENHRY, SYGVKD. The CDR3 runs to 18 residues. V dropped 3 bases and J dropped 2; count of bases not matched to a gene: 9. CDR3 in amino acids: CAISETQLAGGPTDTQYF. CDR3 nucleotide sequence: TGTGCCATCAGTGAAACCCAACTAGCGGGAGGACCCACAGATACGCAGTATTTT.

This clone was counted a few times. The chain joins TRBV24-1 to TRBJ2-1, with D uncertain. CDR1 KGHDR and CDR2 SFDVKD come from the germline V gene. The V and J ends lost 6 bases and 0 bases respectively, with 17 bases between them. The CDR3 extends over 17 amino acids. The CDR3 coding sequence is TGTGCCACCAGTCCCAGAAGAGGCACGAGCTCCTACAATGAGCAGTTCTTC. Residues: CATSPRRGTSSYNEQFF.

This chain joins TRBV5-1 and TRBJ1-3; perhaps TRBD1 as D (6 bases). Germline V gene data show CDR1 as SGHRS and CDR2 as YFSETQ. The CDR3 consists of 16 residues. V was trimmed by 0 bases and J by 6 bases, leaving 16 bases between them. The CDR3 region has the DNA TGCGCCAGCAGCTTGGACGGAAATGGACAGCAAAACACCATATATTTT. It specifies CASSLDGNGQQNTIYF.

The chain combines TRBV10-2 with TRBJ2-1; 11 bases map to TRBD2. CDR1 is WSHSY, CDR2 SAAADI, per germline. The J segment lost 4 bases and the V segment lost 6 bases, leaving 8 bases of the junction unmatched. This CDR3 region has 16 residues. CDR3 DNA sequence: TGCGCCAGCAGGGGGACCGGGACTAGCGGATACAATGAGCAGTTCTTC. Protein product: CASRGTGTSGYNEQFF.

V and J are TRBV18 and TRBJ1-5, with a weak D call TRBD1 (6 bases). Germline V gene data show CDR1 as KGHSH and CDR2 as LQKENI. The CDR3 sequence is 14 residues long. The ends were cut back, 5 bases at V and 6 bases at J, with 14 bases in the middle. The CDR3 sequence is CASSSTNRVQPQHF. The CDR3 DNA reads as TGTGCCAGCTCATCAACAAACAGGGTTCAGCCCCAGCATTTT.

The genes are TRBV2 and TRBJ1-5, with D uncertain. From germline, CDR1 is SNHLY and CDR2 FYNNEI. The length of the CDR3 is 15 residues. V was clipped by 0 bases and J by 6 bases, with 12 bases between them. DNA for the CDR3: TGTGCCAGCAGTGAAGCGCTCGCAAGAGGTCAGCCCCAGCATTTT. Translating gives CASSEALARGQPQHF.